Shown below are 11 T cell receptor beta chains from a single sample sequenced in a study of cytomegalovirus exposure and HLA in healthy donors. This PCR relied on a set of 60 Vbeta primers and 13 Jbeta primers. Clones were read by immunoSEQ multiplex PCR, and TCRdb kept only the in-frame ones, dropping some. The repertoire consists of tens of thousands of clones, with approximately 78% occurring once and the leading ten covering roughly 2.9%. What was sequenced was PBMCs. The receptors shown here come from a woman aged 25-40 years in good health and CMV-seronegative.

J is TRBJ1-5 and V is TRBV7-8, with TRBD1 matching over 9 bases. CDR1 is SGHVS and CDR2 is FQNEAQ in the germline V gene. J lost 0 bases, V lost 5 bases, and 23 bases had no gene match. The CDR3 spans 22 residues. The CDR3 nucleotides are TGTGCCAGCAGCAGTACACAGGGGGCGGGGGTCTGGTTCCTCTATAGCAATCAGCCCCAGCATTTT. This codes for CASSSTQGAGVWFLYSNQPQHF. The entire variable domain, with the rest obtained from reference TRBV7-8 and TRBJ1-5, is as follows: GAGVSQSPRYKVAKRGQDVALRCDPISGHVSLFWYQQALGQGPEFLTYFQNEAQLDKSGLPSDRFFAERPEGSVSTLKIQRTQQEDSAVYLCASSSTQGAGVWFLYSNQPQHFGDGTRLSIL.

This clone has only one observation. This chain links TRBV19 with TRBJ1-1; tentatively, D is TRBD1 (6 bases). The CDR3 extends over 14 amino acids. Trimming took 9 bases from V and 5 from J, leaving 19 bases between them. Germline loops: CDR1 LNHDA, CDR2 SQIVND (reference sequence). CDR3 protein: CASTTGTVETEAFF. CDR3 nucleotide sequence: TGTGCCAGCACCACAGGGACGGTGGAGACTGAAGCTTTCTTT.

This chain joins TRBV7-2 and TRBJ2-7; TRBD1 aligns across 10 bases. Germline-derived CDR1 and CDR2 are SGHTA and FQGNSA. CDR3 length: 16 amino acids. Trimming at V came to 0 bases and at J to 3 bases, leaving 5 bases not matched to a gene. The CDR3 coding sequence is TGTGCCAGCAGCTTAGCGGGACAGGGGTCTCTCTACGAGCAGTACTTC. This encodes CASSLAGQGSLYEQYF.

The chain carries TRBV12-5 and TRBJ1-5, with D unclear. CDR3 length equals 13 residues. V was pared by 7 bases and J by 9 bases, with 16 bases between. Germline V lookup: CDR1 LGHNT, CDR2 FRNRAP. CDR3 nucleotide sequence: TGTGCTAGTGCCCCCTACAGCATAAGGCCCCAGCATTTT. Its protein product is CASAPYSIRPQHF.

This clone has just a few counts. The V gene is TRBV6-5, the J gene TRBJ2-1; 10 bases align to TRBD2. The CDR3 sequence is 14 residues long. Germline V gene data show CDR1 as MNHEY and CDR2 as SVGAGI. V lost 5 bases to trimming and J lost 6 bases; unmatched junction nucleotides: 4. The CDR3 sequence: CASSRLAGFNEQFF. For the CDR3, the DNA is TGTGCCAGCAGTAGACTAGCGGGTTTCAATGAGCAGTTCTTC.

This rearrangement joins TRBV11-2 to TRBJ2-3; 13 nucleotides agree with TRBD2. The trim removed 5 bases at V and 1 base at J, leaving 0 bases unmatched. The CDR3 contains 15 residues. Germline V lookup: CDR1 SGHAT, CDR2 FQNNGV. The chain's CDR3 is CASSGLAGGTDTQYF. The DNA of the CDR3 is TGTGCCAGCAGCGGACTAGCGGGGGGCACAGATACGCAGTATTTT.

The V and J genes are TRBV10-3 and TRBJ1-2; 7 nucleotides match TRBD1. This CDR3 region has 13 residues. Per germline, CDR1 ENHRY and CDR2 SYGVKD. The V segment lost 10 bases and the J segment 6 bases; nucleotides outside the gene matches: 11. DNA for the CDR3: TGTGCCACAAACCCCCGGGACAGTCATGGCTACACCTTC. Protein product: CATNPRDSHGYTF.

The chain links TRBV6-5 to TRBJ2-5, with D hard to call. In germline, CDR1 is MNHEY, CDR2 SVGAGI. This CDR3 region has 13 residues. V lost 5 bases and J lost 0, with 7 bases in between. CDR3 nucleotide sequence: TGTGCCAGCAGTCGCGTGTACCAAGAGACCCAGTACTTC. Its protein product is CASSRVYQETQYF.

J is TRBJ1-2 and V is TRBV11-2; D remains unclear. CDR1 and CDR2 (germline): SGHAT, FQNNGV. The V end was cut by 1 base, the J end by 5 bases, with 8 bases between. The CDR3 runs to 13 residues. The CDR3 DNA is TGTGCCAGCAGCTTAGGAGGGCCATATGGCTACACCTTC. This gives the protein CASSLGGPYGYTF.

This chain uses TRBV5-4 with TRBJ1-6; D is unclear. Germline-derived CDR1 and CDR2 are SGHNT and YYREEE (reference sequence). The CDR3 has 16 residues. Deletions cut 4 bases from V and 11 bases from J, with 22 bases between. In DNA form, the CDR3 reads TGTGCCAGCAGCCCGGGAGGAATTCAGACGCTTGCACCCCTCCACTTT. The encoded protein is CASSPGGIQTLAPLHF.

V is TRBV7-7 and J is TRBJ2-3, with TRBD1 as a possible D gene (5 bases). V dropped 5 bases and J dropped 2 bases, with 11 bases sitting between them. CDR3 length equals 14 residues. Germline CDR1 and CDR2: SSHAT and FNYEAQ (reference sequence). CDR3 sequence (DNA): TGTGCCAGCAGCATGACAGCACCCACAGATACGCAGTATTTT. This gives the protein CASSMTAPTDTQYF.